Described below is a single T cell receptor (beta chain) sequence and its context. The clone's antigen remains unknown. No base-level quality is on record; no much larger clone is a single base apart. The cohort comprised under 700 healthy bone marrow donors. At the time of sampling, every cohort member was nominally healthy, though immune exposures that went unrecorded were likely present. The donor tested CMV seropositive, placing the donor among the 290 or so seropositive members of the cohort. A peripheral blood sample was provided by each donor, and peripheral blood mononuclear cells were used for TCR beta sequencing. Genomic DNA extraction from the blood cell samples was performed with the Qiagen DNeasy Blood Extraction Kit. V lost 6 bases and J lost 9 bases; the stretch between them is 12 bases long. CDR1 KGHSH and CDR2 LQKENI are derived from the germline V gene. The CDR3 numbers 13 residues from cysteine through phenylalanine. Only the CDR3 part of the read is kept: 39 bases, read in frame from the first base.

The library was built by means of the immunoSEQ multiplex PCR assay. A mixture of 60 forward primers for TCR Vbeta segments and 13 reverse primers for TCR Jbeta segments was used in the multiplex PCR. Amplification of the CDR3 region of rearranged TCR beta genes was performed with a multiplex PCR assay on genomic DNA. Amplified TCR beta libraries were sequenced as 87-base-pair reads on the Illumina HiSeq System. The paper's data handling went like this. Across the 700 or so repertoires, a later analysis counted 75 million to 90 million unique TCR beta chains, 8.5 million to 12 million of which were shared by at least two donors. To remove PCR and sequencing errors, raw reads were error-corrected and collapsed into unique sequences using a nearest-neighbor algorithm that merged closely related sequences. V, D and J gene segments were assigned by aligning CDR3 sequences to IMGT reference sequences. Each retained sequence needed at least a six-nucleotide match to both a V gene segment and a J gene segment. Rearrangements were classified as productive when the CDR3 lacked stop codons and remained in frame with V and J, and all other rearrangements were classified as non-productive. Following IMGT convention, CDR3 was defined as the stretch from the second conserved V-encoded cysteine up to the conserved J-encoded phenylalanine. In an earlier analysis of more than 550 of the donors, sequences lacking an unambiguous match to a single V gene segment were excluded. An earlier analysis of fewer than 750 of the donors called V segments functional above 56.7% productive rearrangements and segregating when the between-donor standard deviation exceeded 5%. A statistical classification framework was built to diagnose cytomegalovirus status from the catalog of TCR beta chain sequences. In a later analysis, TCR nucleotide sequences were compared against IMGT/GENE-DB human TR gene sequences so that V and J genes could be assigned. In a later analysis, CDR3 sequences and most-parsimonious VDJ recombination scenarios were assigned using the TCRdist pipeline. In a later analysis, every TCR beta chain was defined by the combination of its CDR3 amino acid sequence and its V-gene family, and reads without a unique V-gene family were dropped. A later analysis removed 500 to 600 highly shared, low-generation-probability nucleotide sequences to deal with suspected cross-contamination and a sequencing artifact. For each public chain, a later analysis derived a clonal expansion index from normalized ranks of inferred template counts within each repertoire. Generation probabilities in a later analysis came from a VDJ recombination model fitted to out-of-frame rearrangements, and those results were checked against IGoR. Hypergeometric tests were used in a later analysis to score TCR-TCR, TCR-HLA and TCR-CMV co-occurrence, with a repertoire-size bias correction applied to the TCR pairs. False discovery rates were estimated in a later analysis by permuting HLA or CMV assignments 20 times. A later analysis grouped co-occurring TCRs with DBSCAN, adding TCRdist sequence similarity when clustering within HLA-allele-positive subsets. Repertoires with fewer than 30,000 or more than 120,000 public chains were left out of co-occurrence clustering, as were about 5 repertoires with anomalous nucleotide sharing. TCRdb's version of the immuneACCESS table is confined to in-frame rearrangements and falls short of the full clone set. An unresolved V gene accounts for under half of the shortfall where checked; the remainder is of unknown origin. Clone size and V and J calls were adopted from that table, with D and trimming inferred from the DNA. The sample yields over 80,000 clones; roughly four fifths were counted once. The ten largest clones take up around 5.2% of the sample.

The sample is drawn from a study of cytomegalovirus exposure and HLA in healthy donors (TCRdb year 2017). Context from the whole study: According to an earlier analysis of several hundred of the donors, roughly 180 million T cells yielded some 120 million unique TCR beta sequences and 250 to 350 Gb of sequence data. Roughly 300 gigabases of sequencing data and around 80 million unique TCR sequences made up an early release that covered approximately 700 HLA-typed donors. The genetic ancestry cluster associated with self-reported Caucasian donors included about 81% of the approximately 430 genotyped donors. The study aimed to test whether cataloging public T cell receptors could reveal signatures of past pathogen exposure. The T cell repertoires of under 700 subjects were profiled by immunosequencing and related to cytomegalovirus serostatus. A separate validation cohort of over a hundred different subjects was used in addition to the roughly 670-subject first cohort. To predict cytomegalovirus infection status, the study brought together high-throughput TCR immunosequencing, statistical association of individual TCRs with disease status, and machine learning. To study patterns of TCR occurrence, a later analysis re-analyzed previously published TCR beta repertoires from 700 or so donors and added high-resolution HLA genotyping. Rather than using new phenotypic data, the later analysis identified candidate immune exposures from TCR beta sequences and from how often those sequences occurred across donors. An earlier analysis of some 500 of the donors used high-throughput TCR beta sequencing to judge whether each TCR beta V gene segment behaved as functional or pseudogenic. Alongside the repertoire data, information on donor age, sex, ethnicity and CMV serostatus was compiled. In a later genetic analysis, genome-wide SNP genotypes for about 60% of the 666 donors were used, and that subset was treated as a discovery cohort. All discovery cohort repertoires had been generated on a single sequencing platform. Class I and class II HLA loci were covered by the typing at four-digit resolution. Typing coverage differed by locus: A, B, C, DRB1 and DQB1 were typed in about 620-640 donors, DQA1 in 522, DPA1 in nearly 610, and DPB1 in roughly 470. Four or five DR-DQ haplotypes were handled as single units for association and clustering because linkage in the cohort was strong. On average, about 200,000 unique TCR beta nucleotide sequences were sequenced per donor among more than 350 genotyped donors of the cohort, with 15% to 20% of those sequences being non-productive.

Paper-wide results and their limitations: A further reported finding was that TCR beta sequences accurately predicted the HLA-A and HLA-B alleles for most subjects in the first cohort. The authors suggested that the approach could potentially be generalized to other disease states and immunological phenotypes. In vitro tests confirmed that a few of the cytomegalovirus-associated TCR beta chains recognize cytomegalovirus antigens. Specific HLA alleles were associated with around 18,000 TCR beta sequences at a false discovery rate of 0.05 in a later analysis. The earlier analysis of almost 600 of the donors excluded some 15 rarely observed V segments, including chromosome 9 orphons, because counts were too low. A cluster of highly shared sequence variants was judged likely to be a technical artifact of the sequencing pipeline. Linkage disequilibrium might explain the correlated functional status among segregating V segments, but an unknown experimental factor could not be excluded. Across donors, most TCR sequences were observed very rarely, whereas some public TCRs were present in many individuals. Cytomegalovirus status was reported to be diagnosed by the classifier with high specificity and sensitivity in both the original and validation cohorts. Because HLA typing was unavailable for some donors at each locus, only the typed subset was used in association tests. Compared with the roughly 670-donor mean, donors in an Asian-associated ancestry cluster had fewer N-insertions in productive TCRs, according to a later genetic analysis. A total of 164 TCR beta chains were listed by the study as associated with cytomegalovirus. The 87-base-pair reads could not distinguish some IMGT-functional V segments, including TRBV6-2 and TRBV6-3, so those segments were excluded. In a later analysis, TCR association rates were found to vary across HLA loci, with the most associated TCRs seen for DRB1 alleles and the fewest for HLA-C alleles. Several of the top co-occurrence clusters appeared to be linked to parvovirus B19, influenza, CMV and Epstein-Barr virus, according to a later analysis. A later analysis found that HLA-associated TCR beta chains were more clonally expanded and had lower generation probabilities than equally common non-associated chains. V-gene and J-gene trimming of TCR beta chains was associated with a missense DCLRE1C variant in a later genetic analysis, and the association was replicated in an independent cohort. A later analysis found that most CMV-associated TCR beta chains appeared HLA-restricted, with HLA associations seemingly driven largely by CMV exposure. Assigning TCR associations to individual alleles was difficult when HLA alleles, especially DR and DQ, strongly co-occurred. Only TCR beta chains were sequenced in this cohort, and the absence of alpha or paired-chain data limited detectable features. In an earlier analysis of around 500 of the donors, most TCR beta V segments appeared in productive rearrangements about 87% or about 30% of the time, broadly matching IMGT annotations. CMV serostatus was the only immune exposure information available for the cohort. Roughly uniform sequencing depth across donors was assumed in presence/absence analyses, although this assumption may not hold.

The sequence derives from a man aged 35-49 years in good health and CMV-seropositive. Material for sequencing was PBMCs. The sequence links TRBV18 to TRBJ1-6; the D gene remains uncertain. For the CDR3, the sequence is CASSQNMISPLHF. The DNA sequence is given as TGTGCCAGCTCGCAAAACATGATTTCACCCCTCCACTTT.